This T cell receptor beta chain was recovered during a study of blood T cell repertoires in COVID-19. Repertoires were generated with immunoSEQ multiplex PCR, while TCRdb's copy carries only in-frame clones and drops some. The sample has hundreds of thousands of clones; around 87% are singletons. Germline V lookup: CDR1 MNHEY, CDR2 SVGAGI. The V segment lost 6 bases and the J segment 7 bases; nucleotides outside the gene matches: 6. The CDR3 loop spans 13 amino acids. The sequenced sample was PBMCs or T cells enriched from blood (not recorded which). The gene calls are TRBV6-5 and TRBJ1-5, with 7 bases lining up with TRBD1. This TCR was sampled from a woman aged 18 to 35 who had recovered from COVID-19. The CDR3 region is CASRRQGGQPQHF. CDR3 nucleotides: TGTGCCAGCAGGAGACAGGGCGGCCAGCCCCAGCATTTT.